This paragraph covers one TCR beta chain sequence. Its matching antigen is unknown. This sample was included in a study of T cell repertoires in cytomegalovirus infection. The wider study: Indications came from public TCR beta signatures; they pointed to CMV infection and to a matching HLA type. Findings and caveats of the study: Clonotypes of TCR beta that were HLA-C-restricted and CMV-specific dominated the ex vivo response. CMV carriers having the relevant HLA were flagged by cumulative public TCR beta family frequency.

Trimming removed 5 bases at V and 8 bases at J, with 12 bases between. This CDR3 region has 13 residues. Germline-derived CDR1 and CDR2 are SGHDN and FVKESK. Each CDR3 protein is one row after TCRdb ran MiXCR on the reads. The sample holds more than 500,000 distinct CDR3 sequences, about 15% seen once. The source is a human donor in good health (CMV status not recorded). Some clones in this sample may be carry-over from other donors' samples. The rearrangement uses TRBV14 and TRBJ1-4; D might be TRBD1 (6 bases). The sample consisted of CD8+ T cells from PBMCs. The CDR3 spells CASSYREGEKLFF. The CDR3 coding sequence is TGTGCCAGCAGCTACAGGGAGGGGGAAAAACTGTTTTTT. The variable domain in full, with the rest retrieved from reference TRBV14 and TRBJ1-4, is EAGVTQFPSHSVIEKGQTVTLRCDPISGHDNLYWYRRVMGKEIKFLLHFVKESKQDESGMPNNRFLAERTGGTYSTLKVQPAELEDSGVYFCASSYREGEKLFFGSGTQLSVL.